This TCR beta chain was captured in a study of cytomegalovirus exposure and HLA in healthy donors. Study-level findings and limits: Fewer N-insertions than the roughly 650-donor mean were reportedly shown by an Asian-associated ancestry cluster in a later analysis.

Vbeta (60) and Jbeta (13) primers were used in the PCR. As handled by the study authors: Counted up in a later analysis, unique TCR beta chains came to some 75 million, with around 10 million shared. TCRdb's copy holds only in-frame clones and misses some; the assay was immunoSEQ multiplex PCR. V, J and clone size are those of that table, while D and trimming were read from the DNA. The table lists 100,000 to 150,000 clones, approximately 78% of them singletons, with approximately 3.8% in the top ten. Trimming took off 6 bases at V and 7 bases at J, with 21 bases between the two ends. Germline values: CDR1 MNHEY, CDR2 SMNVEV (reference sequence). The CDR3 spans 15 residues. In its sample, this clone was seen a few times. The antigen remains unidentified.

The chain combines TRBV27 with TRBJ1-2; a weak D match, TRBD1 (6 bases). This sequence originates from a man aged 35-49 years in good health and CMV-seronegative. Sequenced input: PBMCs. The CDR3 sequence: CASRSTGSVVGGYTF. CDR3 in DNA: TGTGCCAGCAGGTCTACAGGGAGTGTAGTCGGTGGCTACACCTTC.